These 26 T cell receptor beta chains share one sample of origin, sequenced in a study of CD8+ T cells in alopecia areata. Extraction of RNA preceded its reverse transcription into cDNA, which served as the sequencing template. Only in-frame clones appear in the TCRdb table, and some are missing; sequencing was by immunoSEQ multiplex PCR. The sample holds over 150,000 clones, 50% to 60% seen once. Sequences were derived from CD4+ T cells sorted from blood, sampled at week 0. The receptors here all came from a human donor with alopecia areata.

The chain has TRBV7-2 and TRBJ2-6; TRBD1 aligns across 9 bases. V trimming: 1 base; J trimming: 1 base; junction bases outside the gene matches: 8. The germline V gene encodes CDR1 SGHTA and CDR2 FQGNSA. The CDR3 covers 19 residues. The CDR3 is CASSLVGTGSKSGANVLTF. The CDR3 coding sequence is TGTGCCAGCAGCTTAGTTGGGACAGGGTCAAAATCTGGGGCCAACGTCCTGACTTTC.

This clone was recorded a few times. The chain has TRBV5-1 and TRBJ1-4; no definite D call. Per germline, CDR1 SGHRS and CDR2 YFSETQ. This CDR3 region has 14 residues. V lost 3 bases, J lost 7 bases, and 13 bases lay in between. The CDR3 DNA follows: TGCGCCAGCAGCTCATGGGGAGTTTTTGAAAAACTGTTTTTT. It yields the protein CASSSWGVFEKLFF. Complete variable domain (other parts from reference TRBV5-1 and TRBJ1-4): KAGVTQTPRYLIKTRGQQVTLSCSPISGHRSVSWYQQTPGQGLQFLFEYFSETQRNKGNFPGRFSGRQFSNSRSEMNVSTLELGDSALYLCASSSWGVFEKLFFGSGTQLSVL.

This sequence joins TRBV29-1 and TRBJ2-5; 7 bases map to TRBD1. V lost 6 bases and J lost 5; bases outside the gene matches: 6. This CDR3 is 12 amino acids long. Per germline, CDR1 SQVTM and CDR2 ANQGSEA. CDR3 loop: CSVGQLGETQYF. The CDR3 nucleotides read TGCAGCGTGGGACAGCTTGGCGAGACCCAGTACTTC.

This clone appeared many times. The chain has TRBV27 and TRBJ1-6; TRBD1 agrees at 8 bases. This CDR3 has 15 amino acids. The germline CDR1 and CDR2 sequences are MNHEY and SMNVEV (reference sequence). With V trimmed by 5 bases and J by 7 bases, 7 bases remained unmatched. This chain's CDR3 is CASSATGGGNSPLHF. CDR3 coding DNA: TGTGCCAGCAGTGCTACAGGGGGGGGGAATTCACCCCTCCACTTT.

The chain has TRBV15 and TRBJ2-5; D gene unclear. Germline CDR1 LNHNV, CDR2 YYDKDF (reference sequence). V lost 0 bases and J 2 bases, leaving 10 bases between the germline ends. This CDR3 has 15 amino acids. The CDR3 DNA is TGTGCCACCAGCAGAGATCAAACGGATCAAGAGACCCAGTACTTC. Translating it yields CATSRDQTDQETQYF.

The chain recombines TRBV4-1 with TRBJ2-7; D possibly corresponds to TRBD2 (6 bases). V shed 1 base and J shed 4 bases, with 17 bases lying between them. The CDR3 sequence is 16 residues long. Germline V CDR1 and CDR2: MGHRA, YSYEKL. The DNA of the CDR3 is TGCGCCAGCAGCCAAGTACGACGGAAGGAGGGGTACGAGCAGTACTTC. Protein sequence: CASSQVRRKEGYEQYF.

Here the CDR3 DNA reads TGCGCCAGCAGTCAATCGTACAGGCGTTATAGCAATCAGCCCCAGCATTTT. Translation gives CASSQSYRRYSNQPQHF. The chain carries TRBV23-1 and TRBJ1-5, with D perhaps matching TRBD1 (5 bases). TRBV23-1 is an ORF for which the function is uncertain. The V and J ends lost 0 bases and 0 bases respectively, with 12 bases between them. There are 17 residues in the CDR3.

V usage is TRBV19 and J usage is TRBJ1-1; possible D gene TRBD1, 6 bases. The CDR3 covers 12 residues. The germline V gene has CDR1 LNHDA and CDR2 SQIVND (reference sequence). The V end was cut by 4 bases, the J end by 11 bases, with 14 bases between. In nucleotides, the CDR3 is TGTGCCAGTAGTAAGACACAGGGCCGCGCTTTCTTT. Its protein is CASSKTQGRAFF.

The DNA for the CDR3 is TGTGCCAGCAGCCAAGCCAGCAGCGGGGGGGCCGGTGAGCAGTTCTTC. Its protein is CASSQASSGGAGEQFF. The chain couples TRBV4-2 to TRBJ2-1, with 10 nucleotides matching TRBD2. CDR1 is LGHNA and CDR2 is YNFKEQ in the germline V gene. J was trimmed by 9 bases and V by 1 base; bases with no gene match: 9. The CDR3 has 16 residues.

The genes are TRBV4-1 and TRBJ2-3; possible D gene TRBD1, 6 bases. Germline CDR1 is MGHRA and CDR2 is YSYEKL. V lost 5 bases to trimming and J lost 3 bases, with 18 bases between them. The CDR3 runs 16 residues. The CDR3 reads CASSTPGVRKTDTQYF. CDR3 nucleotide sequence: TGCGCCAGCAGCACTCCAGGGGTCAGAAAGACAGATACGCAGTATTTT.

The rearrangement links TRBV7-8 to TRBJ1-5, with D possibly TRBD1 on 5 matching bases. This CDR3 contains 17 residues. CDR1 is SGHVS and CDR2 is FQNEAQ in the germline V gene. Between the trimmed V and J ends, which lost 5 bases and 6 bases, there was a span of 23 bases. Here the CDR3 reads CASSLERGLKWTQPQHF. DNA for the CDR3: TGTGCCAGCAGCCTGGAAAGGGGACTTAAGTGGACTCAGCCCCAGCATTTT.

This clone was recorded only once. The chain joins TRBV6-5 to TRBJ2-7; no firm D call. With 2 bases removed from V and 6 bases from J, the gap between germline ends came to 17 bases. The CDR3 runs to 15 residues. CDR1 is MNHEY, CDR2 SVGAGI, per germline. The chain's CDR3 is CASSYDSNGAVEQYF. The CDR3 DNA is TGTGCCAGCAGTTACGATTCCAACGGTGCTGTCGAGCAGTACTTC.

The V gene is TRBV5-1, the J gene TRBJ2-7; possible D gene TRBD1, 6 bases. Germline V gene lookup returns CDR1 SGHRS and CDR2 YFSETQ. The CDR3 consists of 13 residues. Trimming took off 1 base at V and 6 bases at J, with 11 bases between the two ends. The DNA of the CDR3 is TGCGCCAGCAGCTTGCTAACAGGGACCGAGCAGTACTTC. Encoded protein: CASSLLTGTEQYF.

This clone was observed a single time. The V gene is TRBV9, the J gene TRBJ2-5; tentatively, D is TRBD1 (5 bases). This CDR3 is 13 amino acids long. The germline V gene encodes CDR1 SGDLS and CDR2 YYNGEE. V was shortened by 3 bases and J by 5 bases, with 11 bases between the two germline ends. The CDR3 reads CASSDLPGETQYF. DNA of the CDR3: TGTGCCAGCAGCGATCTGCCAGGGGAGACCCAGTACTTC. Drawing the rest from reference TRBV9 and TRBJ2-5, the complete variable domain is DSGVTQTPKHLITATGQRVTLRCSPRSGDLSVYWYQQSLDQGLQFLIQYYNGEERAKGNILERFSAQQFPDLHSELNLSSLELGDSALYFCASSDLPGETQYFGPGTRLLVL.

This sequence joins TRBV11-1 and TRBJ2-3, with D possibly matching TRBD1 (6 bases). V was shortened by 6 bases and J by 4 bases, with 11 bases between the two germline ends. The CDR3 covers 13 residues. Per germline, CDR1 SGHAT and CDR2 FQDESV (reference sequence). Written as DNA, the CDR3 is TGTGCCAGCAGACCAGGGGTGGCAGATACGCAGTATTTT. The encoded protein is CASRPGVADTQYF. Together with reference TRBV11-1 and TRBJ2-3, the CDR3 gives the full variable domain: EAEVAQSPRYKITEKSQAVAFWCDPISGHATLYWYRQILGQGPELLVQFQDESVVDDSQLPKDRFSAERLKGVDSTLKIQPAELGDSAMYLCASRPGVADTQYFGPGTRLTVL.

The chain combines TRBV30 with TRBJ1-6; D not certain. CDR3 length: 12 amino acids. Per germline, CDR1 GTSNPN and CDR2 SVGIG (reference sequence). Trimming removed 8 bases from V and 9 bases from J, with 14 bases in between. The CDR3 coding sequence is TGTGCCCGTCAGGCTGGCCCTTCACCCCTCCACTTT. Its protein is CARQAGPSPLHF.

This clone was detected once. This chain links TRBV29-1 with TRBJ1-1; D might be TRBD1 (5 bases). The CDR3 has 14 amino acids. Germline lookup yields CDR1 SQVTM and CDR2 ANQGSEA. V gave up 5 bases and J gave up 8 bases, with 21 bases separating them. CDR3 nucleotides: TGCAGCGTTCTAAGAGCAGGGTCCAGTAGAGAAGCTTTCTTT. This codes for CSVLRAGSSREAFF.

The sample holds one count of this clone. The CDR3 nucleotides are TGTGCCTGGAACCCCAGGACTGGGGCCAACGTCCTGACTTTC. Amino acids: CAWNPRTGANVLTF. The chain couples TRBV30 to TRBJ2-6; D is ambiguous. In germline, CDR1 is GTSNPN, CDR2 SVGIG (reference sequence). The ends were cut back, 4 bases at V and 2 bases at J, with 9 bases in the middle. This CDR3 is 14 amino acids long.

The chain recombines TRBV5-1 with TRBJ2-3, with D tentatively TRBD1 (5 bases). The CDR3 totals 13 residues. The germline gives CDR1 SGHRS, CDR2 YFSETQ. Trimming removed 4 bases from V and 6 bases from J, with 12 bases in between. This CDR3 is CASSPFPGDTQYF. CDR3 coding DNA: TGCGCCAGCAGCCCCTTCCCAGGGGATACGCAGTATTTT.

The gene calls are TRBV15 and TRBJ1-1; D unresolved. In germline, CDR1 is LNHNV, CDR2 YYDKDF (reference sequence). The CDR3 is 13 residues long. V was pared by 2 bases and J by 2 bases, with 6 bases between. CDR3 nucleotide sequence: TGTGCCACCAGCAGATCCTTTAACACTGAAGCTTTCTTT. It yields the protein CATSRSFNTEAFF.

The rearrangement uses TRBV6-5 and TRBJ2-1; 8 positions agree with TRBD2. V lost 0 bases to trimming and J lost 7 bases; unmatched junction nucleotides: 5. CDR3 length equals 15 residues. Germline-derived CDR1 and CDR2 are MNHEY and SVGAGI. Here the CDR3 DNA reads TGTGCCAGCAGTTACTCTCCGGGGGGGATGAATGAGCAGTTCTTC. Residues: CASSYSPGGMNEQFF.

The rearrangement links TRBV4-1 to TRBJ2-7; D is possibly TRBD1 (6 bases). V lost 1 base to trimming and J lost 1 base, with 17 bases between them. This CDR3 has 17 amino acids. Germline-derived CDR1 and CDR2 are MGHRA and YSYEKL. This CDR3 reads CASSQGQGPSTSYEQYF. In DNA form, the CDR3 reads TGCGCCAGCAGCCAAGGGCAGGGGCCTTCCACTTCCTACGAGCAGTACTTC.

The gene calls are TRBV27 and TRBJ2-7; TRBD1 might be the D (6 bases). CDR1 is MNHEY, CDR2 SMNVEV, per germline (reference sequence). The CDR3 runs 15 residues. V lost 0 bases to trimming and J lost 4 bases, with 13 bases between them. For the CDR3, the DNA is TGTGCCAGCAGTTTATCGATAGGGGGAGTTTACGAGCAGTACTTC. This gives the protein CASSLSIGGVYEQYF.

The count of this clone is one. The J gene is TRBJ1-6, the V gene TRBV30; possible D gene TRBD1, 5 bases. This CDR3 has 14 residues. Per germline, CDR1 GTSNPN and CDR2 SVGIG (reference sequence). Trimming removed 0 bases at V and 13 bases at J, with 16 bases between. The CDR3 DNA reads as TGTGCCTGGAGTGTGAGGACAAGGGAATCGCCCCTCCACTTT. It is translated as CAWSVRTRESPLHF.

The chain employs TRBV27 and TRBJ1-1; D uncertain. Per the germline V gene, CDR1 is MNHEY and CDR2 is SMNVEV (reference sequence). V was shortened by 3 bases and J by 1 base, with 18 bases between the two germline ends. The CDR3 has 17 residues. CDR3 sequence reads: CASSFGSIGHRNTEAFF. The CDR3 DNA reads as TGTGCCAGCAGTTTCGGGTCGATAGGTCACAGGAACACTGAAGCTTTCTTT.

The chain recombines TRBV5-6 with TRBJ1-6, with 7 bases matching TRBD1. CDR3 length: 15 residues. Germline V gives CDR1 SGHDT, CDR2 YYEEEE. Trimming took 3 bases from V and 8 from J; bases not matched to a gene: 8. CDR3 loop: CASSSIGGTDSPLHF. CDR3 coding DNA: TGTGCCAGCAGCTCTATAGGAGGGACAGATTCACCCCTCCACTTT.